Listed here are 15 T cell receptor beta chains from one sample, sequenced in a study of CD8 T cells in ankylosing spondylitis. TCRdb passed the 5' RACE reads through MiXCR, listing each CDR3 protein once. The sample shows approximately 35,000 distinct CDR3 sequences, roughly 13% of them seen only once. Sequencing was carried out using synovial fluid, either unsorted or a sorted T cell fraction (not recorded which). The receptors come from a male donor with ankylosing spondylitis.

In its sample, this clonotype was seen a few times. The chain links TRBV30 to TRBJ2-3, with 8 bases identical to TRBD2. Germline CDR1 reads GTSNPN; CDR2 reads SVGIG (reference sequence). This CDR3 spans 14 amino acids. Trimming at V came to 5 bases and at J to 5 bases, leaving 9 bases not matched to a gene. Here the CDR3 DNA reads TGTGCCTGGGGACCGGGGGGGCGTAGAGATACGCAGTATTTT. Translating it yields CAWGPGGRRDTQYF.

CDR3 sequence: CASRIQGLTYNSPLHF. The CDR3 DNA sequence: TGTGCCAGCAGGATACAGGGTCTCACCTATAATTCACCCCTCCACTTT. V gene TRBV27 combines with J gene TRBJ1-6; maybe TRBD1 (6 bases). The V gene's germline CDR1 is MNHEY and CDR2 SMNVEV (reference sequence). This CDR3 spans 16 amino acids. V shed 6 bases and J shed 2 bases, with 14 bases lying between them.

V is TRBV7-6 and J is TRBJ2-6; no firm D call. The CDR3 is made up of 15 amino acids. The germline CDR1 and CDR2 sequences are SGHVS and FNYEAQ. V lost 6 bases and J lost 0, with 9 bases in between. This chain's CDR3 is CASSDVVSGANVLTF. As DNA, the CDR3 is TGTGCCAGCAGTGACGTGGTCTCTGGGGCCAACGTCCTGACTTTC. Looking up the rest from reference TRBV7-6 and TRBJ2-6 gives the full variable domain: GAGVSQSPRYKVTKRGQDVALRCDPISGHVSLYWYRQALGQGPEFLTYFNYEAQQDKSGLPNDRFSAERPEGSISTLTIQRTEQRDSAMYRCASSDVVSGANVLTFGAGSRLTVL.

In this sample, this clonotype turned up many times. The chain uses TRBV12-3 or TRBV12-4 and TRBJ2-7, with 7 bases aligning to TRBD2. Unmatched junction bases numbered 7, after V lost 5 bases and J lost 3 bases. The CDR3 is made up of 14 amino acids. The CDR3 region is CASSPLGLVYEQYF. The CDR3 DNA follows: TGTGCCAGCAGTCCCCTAGGACTAGTCTACGAGCAGTACTTC.

This clonotype was seen repeatedly, ten times or more. The chain joins TRBV7-2 to TRBJ2-1; D may be TRBD1 or TRBD2 (5 bases each). V was shortened by 5 bases and J by 4 bases, with 15 bases between the two germline ends. The CDR3 has 15 amino acids. The germline CDR1 and CDR2 sequences are SGHTA and FQGNSA. The CDR3 loop reads CASSPGTWEYNEQFF. The DNA of the CDR3 is TGTGCCAGCAGCCCAGGGACGTGGGAATACAATGAGCAGTTCTTC.

The chain couples TRBV11-1 to TRBJ2-1, with a possible D match to TRBD1 (7 bases). This CDR3 contains 18 residues. V dropped 7 bases and J dropped 3 bases, with 25 bases sitting between them. The germline gives CDR1 SGHAT, CDR2 FQDESV (reference sequence). CDR3 DNA: TGTGCCAGCAACGGAGGAGGGGGCGCGAGTTTCGGCTACAATGAGCAGTTCTTC. Residues: CASNGGGGASFGYNEQFF.

This clonotype was seen a few times. The rearrangement uses TRBV5-1 and TRBJ1-2; tentatively, D is TRBD1 (5 bases). This CDR3 is 17 amino acids long. The V and J ends lost 2 bases and 2 bases respectively, with 19 bases between them. CDR1 is SGHRS, CDR2 YFSETQ, per germline. The CDR3 bases are TGCGCCAGCAGCTTAAACCAACTTGGGACTCCCAACTATGGCTACACCTTC. This gives the protein CASSLNQLGTPNYGYTF.

This clonotype was counted many times. V and J are TRBV24-1 and TRBJ2-7, with 7 bases aligning to TRBD2. Germline values: CDR1 KGHDR, CDR2 SFDVKD. With V trimmed by 4 bases and J by 2 bases, 10 bases remained unmatched. The CDR3 runs 16 residues. The CDR3 bases are TGTGCCACCAGTGACCCCATGGGGAGGGACCCCTACGAGCAGTACTTC. Translating gives CATSDPMGRDPYEQYF.

This clonotype occurred many times. J is TRBJ2-3 and V is TRBV5-1; D tentatively fits TRBD1 or TRBD2 (5 bases each). Looked up from germline, CDR1 is SGHRS and CDR2 is YFSETQ. This CDR3 comprises 14 residues. The V end lost 4 bases, the J end lost 6 bases, and 15 bases lay between the germline ends. The CDR3, as DNA: TGCGCCAGCAGCACCGGGACGCCGCGGGATACGCAGTATTTT. Residues: CASSTGTPRDTQYF.

The V and J genes are TRBV3-1 and TRBJ2-1; a weak D match, TRBD1 (5 bases). V gave up 0 bases and J gave up 2 bases, with 11 bases separating them. There are 16 residues in the CDR3. Germline lookup yields CDR1 LGHDT and CDR2 YNNKEL (reference sequence). The CDR3 nucleotides are TGTGCCAGCAGCCAAGAGGGGCGGAAACCCTACAATGAGCAGTTCTTC. It encodes CASSQEGRKPYNEQFF.

In this sample, this clonotype turned up many times. The J gene is TRBJ2-7, the V gene TRBV2; the D is unclear. Germline V gives CDR1 SNHLY, CDR2 FYNNEI. CDR3 length: 13 amino acids. V was shortened by 1 base and J by 4 bases, with 8 bases between the two germline ends. The DNA for the CDR3 is TGTGCCAGCAGTGAAGGTTTCGCATACGAGCAGTACTTC. This encodes CASSEGFAYEQYF.

In this sample, this clonotype turned up many times. The V and J genes are TRBV24-1 and TRBJ2-1; the D gene is possibly TRBD1 (5 bases). This CDR3 region has 16 residues. Deletions cut 3 bases from V and 10 bases from J, with 21 bases between. Germline loops: CDR1 KGHDR, CDR2 SFDVKD. Here the CDR3 reads CATSDPMADTPDEQFF. As DNA, the CDR3 is TGTGCCACCAGTGATCCGATGGCGGACACCCCGGACGAGCAGTTCTTC.

There are many counts of this clonotype. The chain employs TRBV9 and TRBJ2-7; no reliable D call. Germline V gives CDR1 SGDLS, CDR2 YYNGEE. The CDR3 covers 13 residues. V shed 2 bases and J shed 6 bases, with 12 bases lying between them. The CDR3 protein is CASSVGSPGEQYF. For the CDR3, the DNA is TGTGCCAGCAGCGTCGGCTCACCTGGCGAGCAGTACTTC.

This chain uses TRBV7-2 with TRBJ2-3, with D maybe TRBD2 (5 bases). The germline V gene encodes CDR1 SGHTA and CDR2 FQGNSA. Trimming removed 4 bases at V and 5 bases at J, with 13 bases between. The CDR3 is 14 residues long. CDR3 DNA: TGTGCCAGCAGCTCAGGACTCGACGGAGATACGCAGTATTTT. Protein: CASSSGLDGDTQYF. Complete variable domain (other parts from reference TRBV7-2 and TRBJ2-3): GAGVSQSPSNKVTEKGKDVELRCDPISGHTALYWYRQSLGQGLEFLIYFQGNSAPDKSGLPSDRFSAERTGGSVSTLTIQRTQQEDSAVYLCASSSGLDGDTQYFGPGTRLTVL.

The chain links TRBV28 to TRBJ2-1; possibly TRBD2 for D (6 bases). Trimming cost V 4 bases and J 0 bases, with 16 bases left between them. CDR1 MDHEN and CDR2 SYDVKM come from the germline V gene. CDR3 length equals 17 residues. The CDR3 coding sequence is TGTGCCAGCAGTTCCACGGGACTGTTGCTCTCCTACAATGAGCAGTTCTTC. This gives the protein CASSSTGLLLSYNEQFF. Drawing the rest from reference TRBV28 and TRBJ2-1, the complete variable domain is DVKVTQSSRYLVKRTGEKVFLECVQDMDHENMFWYRQDPGLGLRLIYFSYDVKMKEKGDIPEGYSVSREKKERFSLILESASTNQTSMYLCASSSTGLLLSYNEQFFGPGTRLTVL.